These 15 T cell receptor beta chains share one sample of origin, sequenced in a study of lymphopenia after photon versus proton radiotherapy. Assay: immunoSEQ multiplex PCR; the TCRdb copy retains only in-frame clones and omits some. The sample yields more than 45,000 clones, 70% to 85% seen once. Sequenced material: peripheral blood, taken from a patient treated with proton-based radiotherapy. All receptors come from a man in his 60s with pancreatic cancer.

This chain links TRBV7-3 with TRBJ1-1; 7 bases fit TRBD1. This CDR3 comprises 16 residues. The V gene's germline CDR1 is SGHTA and CDR2 FQGTGA. The trim removed 1 base at V and 2 bases at J, leaving 7 bases unmatched. CDR3 loop: CASSLMGTVGNTEAFF. The CDR3 region has the DNA TGTGCCAGCAGCTTAATGGGGACAGTAGGAAACACTGAAGCTTTCTTT.

The chain recombines TRBV19 with TRBJ1-2; D is possibly TRBD1 (5 bases). The V gene's germline CDR1 is LNHDA and CDR2 SQIVND (reference sequence). V was pared by 1 base and J by 8 bases, with 11 bases between. The CDR3 contains 13 residues. In DNA form, the CDR3 reads TGTGCCAGTAGTATAGGGATCGGGACGGGCTACACCTTC. Its protein product is CASSIGIGTGYTF.

The chain links TRBV6-1 to TRBJ2-7; the D gene could be TRBD1 or TRBD2 (5 bases each). Germline CDR1 MNHNS, CDR2 SASEGT. This CDR3 contains 14 residues. V dropped 7 bases and J dropped 9 bases, with 22 bases sitting between them. The CDR3 DNA is TGTGCCAGCACTAACCGGATGGGACCTTTGGGGCAGTACTTC. Translation: CASTNRMGPLGQYF.

The genes are TRBV19 and TRBJ2-1, with 13 positions matching TRBD2. The CDR3 sequence is 15 residues long. Germline V CDR1 and CDR2: LNHDA, SQIVND (reference sequence). The J segment lost 4 bases and the V segment lost 5 bases, leaving 2 bases of the junction unmatched. The chain's CDR3 is CASSRGLAGYNEQFF. As DNA, the CDR3 is TGTGCCAGTAGTCGGGGACTAGCGGGGTACAATGAGCAGTTCTTC.

This chain links TRBV13 with TRBJ1-1; tentative D call: TRBD1 (6 bases). Germline V gene lookup returns CDR1 PRHDT and CDR2 FYEKMQ (reference sequence). This CDR3 is 13 amino acids long. V gave up 8 bases and J gave up 0 bases, with 10 bases separating them. This chain's CDR3 is CASGHRVNTEAFF. For the CDR3, the DNA is TGTGCCAGCGGTCACAGGGTGAACACTGAAGCTTTCTTT.

The chain recombines TRBV28 with TRBJ2-1, with D maybe TRBD2 (5 bases). The CDR3 covers 15 residues. Trimming pared 6 bases from V and 6 bases from J, leaving 18 bases between. Germline values: CDR1 MDHEN, CDR2 SYDVKM. The DNA for the CDR3 is TGTGCCAGCAGACCCATTGGGGAGAGAGGCAATGAGCAGTTCTTC. This codes for CASRPIGERGNEQFF.

V and J are TRBV19 and TRBJ1-1; 10 bases map to TRBD1. Trimming took 5 bases from V and 11 from J; bases not matched to a gene: 8. Germline V gene lookup returns CDR1 LNHDA and CDR2 SQIVND (reference sequence). CDR3 length: 13 residues. The CDR3 DNA reads as TGTGCCAGTAGTTCCCTTGGGACAGGGGCGGCTTTCTTT. Translation gives CASSSLGTGAAFF.

The rearrangement links TRBV10-3 to TRBJ2-1; D is uncertain. The CDR3 loop spans 12 amino acids. The germline V gene has CDR1 ENHRY and CDR2 SYGVKD. Trimming pared 5 bases from V and 7 bases from J, leaving 9 bases between. CDR3 protein: CAISQEANEQFF. CDR3 coding DNA: TGTGCCATCAGTCAGGAAGCTAATGAGCAGTTCTTC.

The genes are TRBV9 and TRBJ1-5; D gene ambiguous. The ends were cut back, 6 bases at V and 0 bases at J, with 13 bases in the middle. Germline CDR1 SGDLS, CDR2 YYNGEE. The length of the CDR3 is 15 residues. Here the CDR3 reads CASTTNGVSNQPQHF. The CDR3 DNA follows: TGTGCCAGCACCACAAATGGGGTTAGCAATCAGCCCCAGCATTTT.

V and J are TRBV28 and TRBJ2-7, with 7 bases that match TRBD2. V lost 7 bases, J lost 1 base, and 10 bases stayed unmatched. The CDR3 contains 15 residues. In germline, CDR1 is MDHEN, CDR2 SYDVKM. This CDR3 reads CASTTFSGASYEQYF. The CDR3 region has the DNA TGTGCCAGCACCACCTTCAGCGGGGCTTCCTACGAGCAGTACTTC.

J is TRBJ2-1 and V is TRBV27, with 11 bases fitting TRBD1. The germline gives CDR1 MNHEY, CDR2 SMNVEV (reference sequence). The V segment lost 5 bases and the J segment 4 bases; nucleotides outside the gene matches: 10. The CDR3 is 17 residues long. The CDR3 nucleotides are TGTGCCAGCAGTCCCTATCCCGGGACAGGGGGGTACAATGAGCAGTTCTTC. This encodes CASSPYPGTGGYNEQFF.

The chain links TRBV28 to TRBJ2-1, with a tentative D call TRBD2 (5 bases). The CDR3 is 12 residues long. CDR1 and CDR2 from the germline V gene are MDHEN and SYDVKM. Trimming removed 6 bases from V and 6 bases from J, with 9 bases in between. For the CDR3, the DNA is TGTGCCAGCAGCCACGGGGTCAATGAGCAGTTCTTC. Its protein product is CASSHGVNEQFF.

The chain employs TRBV5-8 and TRBJ1-1; possibly TRBD1 for D (5 bases). In germline, CDR1 is SGHTS, CDR2 YDEGEE. The V end lost 1 base, the J end lost 1 base, and 5 bases lay between the germline ends. There are 13 residues in the CDR3. The CDR3 DNA sequence: TGTGCCAGCAGCTTGAGGGGGAACACTGAAGCTTTCTTT. Amino acids: CASSLRGNTEAFF. Full variable domain (remainder filled in from reference TRBV5-8 and TRBJ1-1): EAGVTQSPTHLIKTRGQQATLRCSPISGHTSVYWYQQALGLGLQFLLWYDEGEERNRGNFPPRFSGRQFPNYSSELNVNALELEDSALYLCASSLRGNTEAFFGQGTRLTVV.

The chain carries TRBV7-2 and TRBJ2-1, with TRBD2 matching over 9 bases. CDR3 length: 15 residues. V shed 3 bases and J 5 bases; nucleotides not matched to a gene: 5. Germline-derived CDR1 and CDR2 are SGHTA and FQGNSA. In DNA, the CDR3 is TGTGCCAGCAGCTTGGCGGGAGGGACGAACAATGAGCAGTTCTTC. It specifies CASSLAGGTNNEQFF. The whole variable domain, remainder taken from reference TRBV7-2 and TRBJ2-1, is GAGVSQSPSNKVTEKGKDVELRCDPISGHTALYWYRQSLGQGLEFLIYFQGNSAPDKSGLPSDRFSAERTGGSVSTLTIQRTQQEDSAVYLCASSLAGGTNNEQFFGPGTRLTVL.

This clone is judged medium-sized. The chain uses TRBV19 and TRBJ2-1; the match to TRBD1 covers 7 bases. Germline V CDR1 and CDR2: LNHDA, SQIVND (reference sequence). This CDR3 is 15 amino acids long. The junction had 9 bases not matched to a gene; V was cut back by 4 bases and J by 6 bases. CDR3: CASSRGQIGGNEQFF. The CDR3 DNA is TGTGCCAGTAGTAGGGGACAGATTGGAGGCAATGAGCAGTTCTTC. Full variable domain (missing parts from reference TRBV19 and TRBJ2-1): DGGITQSPKYLFRKEGQNVTLSCEQNLNHDAMYWYRQDPGQGLRLIYYSQIVNDFQKGDIAEGYSVSREKKESFPLTVTSAQKNPTAFYLCASSRGQIGGNEQFFGPGTRLTVL.